This T cell receptor (beta chain) comes out of a study of identical twins. Broader study findings: Within cord blood, abundant beta clonotypes carried fewer insertions, but memory repertoires showed no such trend. Findings depended on cross-sectional statistics rather than tracking the same donors.

Germline V gene sequence: CDR1 DFQATT, CDR2 SNEGSKA (reference sequence). CDR3 length: 13 amino acids. With respect to this clonotype: Its antigen remains unknown.

TCRdb reprocessed the 5' RACE reads via MiXCR and lists one record per CDR3 protein. The sample holds about 890,000 distinct CDR3 sequences, over 9% seen once. Healthy Caucasians alone served as donors. The same sample was also studied in work on yellow fever vaccine responses in identical twins.

Material for sequencing was PBMCs. The genes are TRBV20-1 and TRBJ2-1, with 12 positions matching TRBD2. This sequence was found in a woman under 30 in good health. This chain's CDR3 is CSPLAGGSNEQFF. The CDR3 bases are TGCAGCCCCCTAGCGGGAGGGTCCAATGAGCAGTTCTTC.